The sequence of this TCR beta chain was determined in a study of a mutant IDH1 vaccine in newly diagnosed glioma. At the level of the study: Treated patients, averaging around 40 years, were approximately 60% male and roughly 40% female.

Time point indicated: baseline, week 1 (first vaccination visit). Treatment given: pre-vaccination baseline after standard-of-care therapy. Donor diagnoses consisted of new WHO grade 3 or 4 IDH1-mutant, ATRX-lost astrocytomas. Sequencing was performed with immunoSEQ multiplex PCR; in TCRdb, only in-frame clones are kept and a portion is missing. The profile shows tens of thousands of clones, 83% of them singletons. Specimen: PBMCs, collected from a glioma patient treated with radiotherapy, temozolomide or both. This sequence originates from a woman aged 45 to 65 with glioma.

The CDR3, as DNA: TGTGCCAACAGAGAGGGGGCAGGGGCCAAATCCTCGAACACTGAAGCTTTCTTT. Translated: CANREGAGAKSSNTEAFF. The rearrangement links TRBV2 to TRBJ1-1; 7 bases line up with TRBD1. This CDR3 is built from 18 residues. V lost 10 bases, J lost 1 base, and 21 bases stayed unmatched. Germline V gives CDR1 SNHLY, CDR2 FYNNEI.